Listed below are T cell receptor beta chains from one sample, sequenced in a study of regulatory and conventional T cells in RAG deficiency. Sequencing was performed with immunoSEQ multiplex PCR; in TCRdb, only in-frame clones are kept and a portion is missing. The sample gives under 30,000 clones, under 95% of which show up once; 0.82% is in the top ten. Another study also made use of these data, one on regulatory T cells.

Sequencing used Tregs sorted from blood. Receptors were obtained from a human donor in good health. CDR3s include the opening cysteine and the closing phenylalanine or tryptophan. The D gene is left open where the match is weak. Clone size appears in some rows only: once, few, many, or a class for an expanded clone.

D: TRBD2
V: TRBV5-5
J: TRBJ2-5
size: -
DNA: TGTGCCAGCAGCTTGGTTAGCGGGGAACAGTACTTC
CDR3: CASSLVSGEQYF

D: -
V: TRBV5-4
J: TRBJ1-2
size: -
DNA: TGTGCCAGCAGCTTGGACAGGGTGGGGTTGGGGAAGGGCTACACCTTC
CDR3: CASSLDRVGLGKGYTF

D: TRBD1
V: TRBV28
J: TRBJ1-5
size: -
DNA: TGTGCCACGGGACAGGGGAATCAGCCCCAGCATTTT
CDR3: CATGQGNQPQHF

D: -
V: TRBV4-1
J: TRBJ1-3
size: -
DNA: TGCGCCAGCAGCCAAGCGGTCCCCTCTGGAAACACCATATATTTT
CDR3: CASSQAVPSGNTIYF

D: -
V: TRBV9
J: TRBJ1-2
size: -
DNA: TGTGCCAGCAGCGTAAGCCAGGGGACTAACTATGGCTACACCTTC
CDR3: CASSVSQGTNYGYTF

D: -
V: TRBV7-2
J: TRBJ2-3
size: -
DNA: TGTGCCAGCAGCTTAGTATCCCGGCAGAAATATACGCAGTATTTT
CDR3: CASSLVSRQKYTQYF

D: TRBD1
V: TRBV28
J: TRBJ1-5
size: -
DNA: TGTGCCAGCAGCTTGGGACAGACCCTAAGGGGTCAGCCCCAGCATTTT
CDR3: CASSLGQTLRGQPQHF

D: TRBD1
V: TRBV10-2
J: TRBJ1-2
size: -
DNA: TGCGCCAGCAGAGACCGGTACAGGGGGCACGGCTACACCTTC
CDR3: CASRDRYRGHGYTF

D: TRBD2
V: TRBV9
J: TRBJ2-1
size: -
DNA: TGTGCCAGCAGCGTAGTGAGTTTAGCGGGGGCCTATGAGCAGTTCTTC
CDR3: CASSVVSLAGAYEQFF

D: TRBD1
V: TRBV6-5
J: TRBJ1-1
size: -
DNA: TGTGCCAGCAGCTTAACAGGGGGCACTGAAGCTTTCTTT
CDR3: CASSLTGGTEAFF

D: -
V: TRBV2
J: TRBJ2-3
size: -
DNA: TGTGCCAGATCCCTCGGCCCTAGCACAGATACGCAGTATTTT
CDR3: CARSLGPSTDTQYF

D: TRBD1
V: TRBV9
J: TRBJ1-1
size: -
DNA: TGTGCCAGCAGTAGGAGGACAGGGGGCTTTACTGAAGCTTTCTTT
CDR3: CASSRRTGGFTEAFF

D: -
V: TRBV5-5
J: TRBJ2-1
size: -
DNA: TGTGCCAGCAGCGGTCCCTTTTCGCAGTTCTTC
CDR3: CASSGPFSQFF

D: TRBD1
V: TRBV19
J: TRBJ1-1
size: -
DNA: TGTGCCAGTAGTCCTGGGACAGGGTTTGGAGCTTTCTTT
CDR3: CASSPGTGFGAFF

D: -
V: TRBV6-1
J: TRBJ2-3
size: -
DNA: TGTGCCAGCTACGGGACTTTTGGTGGAACAGATACGCAGTATTTT
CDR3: CASYGTFGGTDTQYF

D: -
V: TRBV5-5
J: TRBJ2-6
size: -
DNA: TGTGCCAGCAGCTTTAGACCGGTTTCTGGGGCCAACGTCCTGACTTTC
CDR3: CASSFRPVSGANVLTF

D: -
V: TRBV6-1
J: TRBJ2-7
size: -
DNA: TGTGCCAGCAGTGATAGGGCCTTTCACGAGCAGTACTTC
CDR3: CASSDRAFHEQYF

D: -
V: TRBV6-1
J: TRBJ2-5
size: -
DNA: TGTGCCAGCAGTGAAGCCGGCGGGGACCGGGAGACCCAGTACTTC
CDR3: CASSEAGGDRETQYF

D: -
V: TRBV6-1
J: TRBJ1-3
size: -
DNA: TGTGCCAGCACCTCTGGAAACACCATATATTTT
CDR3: CASTSGNTIYF

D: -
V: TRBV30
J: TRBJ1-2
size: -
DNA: TGTGCCTGGAGTGGTCAGAGAGGGCTTGGCTACACCTTC
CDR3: CAWSGQRGLGYTF

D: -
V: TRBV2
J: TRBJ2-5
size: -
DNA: TGTGCCAGCAGTGATCTAGCAGAGACCCAGTACTTC
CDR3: CASSDLAETQYF

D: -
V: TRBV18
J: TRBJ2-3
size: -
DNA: TGTGCCAGCTCACCCAACATGGCGATAAGCACAGATACGCAGTATTTT
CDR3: CASSPNMAISTDTQYF

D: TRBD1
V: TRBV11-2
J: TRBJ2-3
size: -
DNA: TGTGCCAGCAGCTTATCGGTAGGACAGGGCACAGATACGCAGTATTTT
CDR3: CASSLSVGQGTDTQYF

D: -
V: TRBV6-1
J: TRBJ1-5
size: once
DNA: TGTGCCAGCAGTGAACTAGGGTACCAGCCCCAGCATTTT
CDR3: CASSELGYQPQHF

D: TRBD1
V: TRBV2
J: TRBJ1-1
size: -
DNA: TGTGCCAGCAGCGACAGGGCCGGTGAAGCTTTCTTT
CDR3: CASSDRAGEAFF

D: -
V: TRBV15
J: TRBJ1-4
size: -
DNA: TGTGCCACCAGCCGGCGTGGGGCGAGGAATGAAAAACTGTTTTTT
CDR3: CATSRRGARNEKLFF

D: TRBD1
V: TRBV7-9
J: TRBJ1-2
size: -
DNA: TGTGCCAGCAGCTCGGACAGGGATCGTGGCTACACCTTC
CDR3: CASSSDRDRGYTF

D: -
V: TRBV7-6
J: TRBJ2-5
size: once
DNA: TGTGCCAGCAGCTTAGCAGGGTGGGAGACCCAGTACTTC
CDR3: CASSLAGWETQYF

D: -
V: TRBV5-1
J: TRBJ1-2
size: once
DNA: TGCGCCAGCAGCGGCAACAGGGTTGGCTACACCTTC
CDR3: CASSGNRVGYTF

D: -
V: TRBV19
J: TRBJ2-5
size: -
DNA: TGTGCCAGTCGGGGCCAGAACCAAGAGACCCAGTACTTC
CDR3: CASRGQNQETQYF

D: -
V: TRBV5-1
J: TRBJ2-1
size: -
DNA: TGCGCCAGCAGCTTCCGCGATACCTACAATGAGCAGTTCTTC
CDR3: CASSFRDTYNEQFF

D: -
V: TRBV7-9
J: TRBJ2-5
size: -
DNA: TGTGCCAGCAGCTTTGGGGCAAACCCCCAAGAGACCCAGTACTTC
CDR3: CASSFGANPQETQYF

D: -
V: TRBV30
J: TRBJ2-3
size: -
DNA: TGTGCCTGGACTAGCGAAGGAGATACGCAGTATTTT
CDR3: CAWTSEGDTQYF

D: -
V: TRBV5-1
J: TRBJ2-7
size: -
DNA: TGCGCCAGCAGCTTGGCCCCGGGGGGCTATGGACACGAGCAGTACTTC
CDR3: CASSLAPGGYGHEQYF

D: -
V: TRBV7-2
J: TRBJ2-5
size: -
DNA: TGTGCCAGCAGCCCCCGGATACAAGAGACCCAGTACTTC
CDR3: CASSPRIQETQYF

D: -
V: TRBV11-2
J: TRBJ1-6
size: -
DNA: TGTGCCAGCAGCTTCTCTAATTCACCCCTCCACTTT
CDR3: CASSFSNSPLHF

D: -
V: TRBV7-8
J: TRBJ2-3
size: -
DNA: TGTGCCAGCAGCAATAGGGGGACTACGTGGAGCACAGATACGCAGTATTTT
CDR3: CASSNRGTTWSTDTQYF

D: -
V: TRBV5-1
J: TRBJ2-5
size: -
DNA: TGCGCCAGCAGCTTGGCCCACCCAGAGACCCAGTACTTC
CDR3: CASSLAHPETQYF

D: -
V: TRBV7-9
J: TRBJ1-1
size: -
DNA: TGTGCCAGCAGCTCCGGATGGGGCAGGGCAAACACTGAAGCTTTCTTT
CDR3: CASSSGWGRANTEAFF

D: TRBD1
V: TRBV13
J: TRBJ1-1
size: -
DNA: TGTGCCAGCAGCTTCCCTGGACAGGGCCGGGACACTGAAGCTTTCTTT
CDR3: CASSFPGQGRDTEAFF

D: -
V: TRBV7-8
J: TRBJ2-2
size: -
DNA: TGTGCCAGCAGACAGGCGAACACCGGGGAGCTGTTTTTT
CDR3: CASRQANTGELFF

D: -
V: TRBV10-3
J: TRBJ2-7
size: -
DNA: TGTGCCATCAGGAGGGATTTGGGGTTGGGGGAGCAGTACTTC
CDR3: CAIRRDLGLGEQYF

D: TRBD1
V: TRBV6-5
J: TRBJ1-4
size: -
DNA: TGTGCCAGCAGTTCTGGACTCATACAGGGGTTCGGAAAACTGTTTTTT
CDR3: CASSSGLIQGFGKLFF

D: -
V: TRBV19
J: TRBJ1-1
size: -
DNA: TGTGCCAGTAGTATAGATCGAATCGCTGAAGCTTTCTTT
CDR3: CASSIDRIAEAFF

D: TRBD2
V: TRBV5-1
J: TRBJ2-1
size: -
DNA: TGCGCCAGCAGCCGGGGACTAGCCCACAATGAGCAGTTCTTC
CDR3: CASSRGLAHNEQFF

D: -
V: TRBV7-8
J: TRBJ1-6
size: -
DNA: TGTGCCAGCAGCTTAGAGTGGGTTTCCTATAATTCACCCCTCCACTTT
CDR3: CASSLEWVSYNSPLHF

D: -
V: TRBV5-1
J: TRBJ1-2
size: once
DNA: TGCGCCAGCAGCTGGACACCAACTAATGGCTACACCTTC
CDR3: CASSWTPTNGYTF

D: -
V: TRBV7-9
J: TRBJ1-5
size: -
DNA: TGTGCCAGCAGCTTAGTGGGCCCAGGGCTACAGCCCCAGCATTTT
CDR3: CASSLVGPGLQPQHF